A selection of T cell receptor beta chains follows, all from one sample in a study of identical twins. TCRdb re-derived calls from the 5' RACE reads in MiXCR, one entry per CDR3 protein. The table records 400,000 to 650,000 distinct CDR3 sequences, 22% of them present only once. The sample was also linked to a second study, of T cells expressing NK-cell markers.

Sequences were obtained from CD4+ T cells sorted from blood. The receptor source for this set is a woman aged 18-30 years in good health. The CDR3 runs from the conserved cysteine through the conserved F or W. Fields, in order: D gene, clone size, J gene, V gene, CDR3 protein, CDR3 DNA. The D gene is left open where the match is weak. Expanded clones are given a class, and other clones once, few, many or no size at all.

D: TRBD2; size: few; J: TRBJ2-2; V: TRBV6-1; CDR3: CASTGSGSRRGTGELFF; DNA: TGTGCCAGCACCGGAAGCGGGAGTCGAAGGGGAACCGGGGAGCTGTTTTTT
D: NA; size: many; J: TRBJ2-2; V: TRBV6-5; CDR3: CASSRNTGELFF; DNA: TGTGCCAGCAGCAGGAACACCGGGGAGCTGTTTTTT
D: TRBD2; size: NA; J: TRBJ2-1; V: TRBV5-5; CDR3: CASSFRLAVYNEQFF; DNA: TGTGCCAGCAGCTTTAGGCTAGCGGTTTACAATGAGCAGTTCTTC
D: NA; size: NA; J: TRBJ2-3; V: TRBV9; CDR3: CASSYTRGPTDTQYF; DNA: TGTGCCAGCAGCTATACCCGGGGGCCAACAGATACGCAGTATTTT
D: TRBD1; size: few; J: TRBJ2-7; V: TRBV5-6; CDR3: CASSLVLGQGSDEQYF; DNA: TGTGCCAGCAGCTTGGTGTTGGGACAGGGGTCGGACGAGCAGTACTTC
D: TRBD2; size: many; J: TRBJ2-1; V: TRBV12-3/TRBV12-4; CDR3: CASSPRGLAGVIGQFF; DNA: TGTGCCAGCAGTCCCCGGGGACTAGCGGGAGTGATTGGGCAGTTCTTC
D: NA; size: NA; J: TRBJ2-2; V: TRBV11-3; CDR3: CASSSSISGELFF; DNA: TGTGCCAGCAGCTCTAGCATCTCCGGGGAGCTGTTTTTT
D: NA; size: NA; J: TRBJ2-1; V: TRBV4-3; CDR3: CASSQEGPRTSGEQFF; DNA: TGCGCCAGCAGCCAAGAAGGTCCACGGACCTCCGGGGAGCAGTTCTTC
D: NA; size: few; J: TRBJ2-1; V: TRBV7-9; CDR3: CASSFTSLGEQFF; DNA: TGTGCCAGCAGCTTTACCTCCCTAGGTGAGCAGTTCTTC
D: NA; size: few; J: TRBJ2-2; V: TRBV5-1; CDR3: CASSQALVSGELFF; DNA: TGCGCCAGCAGCCAAGCTCTAGTTTCTGGGGAGCTGTTTTTT
D: NA; size: NA; J: TRBJ2-3; V: TRBV5-5; CDR3: CASSFSYTFTDTQYF; DNA: TGTGCCAGCAGCTTCTCGTATACGTTCACAGATACGCAGTATTTT
D: TRBD2; size: NA; J: TRBJ2-3; V: TRBV20-1; CDR3: CSASGGFPEDTQYF; DNA: TGCAGTGCTAGCGGGGGGTTCCCCGAAGATACGCAGTATTTT
D: TRBD1; size: NA; J: TRBJ2-1; V: TRBV20-1; CDR3: CSARDRGIGEQFF; DNA: TGCAGTGCTAGGGACAGGGGTATCGGAGAGCAGTTCTTC
D: NA; size: NA; J: TRBJ2-7; V: TRBV11-1; CDR3: CASSLITYREQYF; DNA: TGTGCCAGCAGCTTAATCACATACCGCGAGCAGTACTTC
D: TRBD2; size: NA; J: TRBJ2-3; V: TRBV7-2; CDR3: CASSKGLAGVTDTQYF; DNA: TGTGCCAGCAGCAAGGGACTAGCGGGAGTCACAGATACGCAGTATTTT
D: NA; size: NA; J: TRBJ2-7; V: TRBV29-1; CDR3: CSAETITYEQYF; DNA: TGCAGCGCCGAGACTATTACCTACGAGCAGTACTTC
D: NA; size: many; J: TRBJ2-7; V: TRBV3-1; CDR3: CASSPYADDRGEQYF; DNA: TGTGCCAGCAGCCCGTACGCAGATGACAGAGGAGAGCAGTACTTC
D: NA; size: few; J: TRBJ1-1; V: TRBV6-5; CDR3: CASSYISSTFGTEAFF; DNA: TGTGCCAGCAGTTACATTAGCTCTACATTCGGGACTGAAGCTTTCTTT
D: NA; size: few; J: TRBJ1-2; V: TRBV7-6; CDR3: CASSLTGQGYTF; DNA: TGTGCCAGCAGCTTAACGGGACAAGGCTACACCTTC
D: TRBD2; size: NA; J: TRBJ2-1; V: TRBV5-5; CDR3: CASSRSGRDYNEQFF; DNA: TGTGCCAGCAGCCGTAGCGGGAGGGATTACAATGAGCAGTTCTTC
D: TRBD2; size: few; J: TRBJ2-3; V: TRBV12-5; CDR3: CASGPGLASTDTQYF; DNA: TGTGCTAGTGGACCGGGACTAGCTTCCACAGATACGCAGTATTTT
D: NA; size: few; J: TRBJ2-1; V: TRBV3-1; CDR3: CASSQGETKQFF; DNA: TGTGCCAGCAGCCAAGGGGAGACTAAGCAGTTCTTC
D: TRBD2; size: few; J: TRBJ2-5; V: TRBV5-1; CDR3: CASSLASGAQETQYF; DNA: TGCGCCAGCAGCTTGGCTAGCGGGGCTCAAGAGACCCAGTACTTC
D: NA; size: few; J: TRBJ1-6; V: TRBV2; CDR3: CASESAFGSPLHF; DNA: TGTGCCAGCGAGAGTGCCTTCGGTTCACCCCTCCACTTT
D: NA; size: few; J: TRBJ2-2; V: TRBV12-3/TRBV12-4; CDR3: CASRSWGRSTGELFF; DNA: TGTGCCAGCAGGTCGTGGGGGCGATCCACCGGGGAGCTGTTTTTT
D: NA; size: NA; J: TRBJ2-7; V: TRBV5-1; CDR3: CASSSGVQGLYEQYF; DNA: TGCGCCAGCAGCTCTGGCGTCCAGGGGCTCTACGAGCAGTACTTC
D: TRBD2; size: NA; J: TRBJ2-3; V: TRBV6-1; CDR3: CASRLSGSSNTQYF; DNA: TGTGCCAGCAGGCTCAGCGGGAGCTCAAATACGCAGTATTTT
D: NA; size: NA; J: TRBJ2-4; V: TRBV12-3/TRBV12-4; CDR3: CASSFWRSIQYF; DNA: TGTGCCAGCAGTTTTTGGCGGAGCATTCAGTACTTC
D: NA; size: NA; J: TRBJ2-7; V: TRBV2; CDR3: CASSTGPLLGQYF; DNA: TGTGCCAGCAGTACGGGACCGCTCTTAGGGCAGTACTTC
D: NA; size: NA; J: TRBJ2-2; V: TRBV5-1; CDR3: CASSLMRAGELFF; DNA: TGCGCCAGCAGCTTGATGCGCGCCGGGGAGCTGTTTTTT
D: NA; size: NA; J: TRBJ2-7; V: TRBV20-1; CDR3: CSARAPQGLAYEQYF; DNA: TGCAGTGCTAGGGCCCCCCAGGGTTTGGCCTACGAGCAGTACTTC
D: TRBD2; size: NA; J: TRBJ2-7; V: TRBV20-1; CDR3: CSARDPTSGRDEQYF; DNA: TGCAGTGCTAGAGATCCGACTAGCGGGAGAGACGAGCAGTACTTC
D: NA; size: NA; J: TRBJ2-7; V: TRBV6-6; CDR3: CASSFYRANEQYF; DNA: TGTGCCAGCAGTTTCTATAGGGCTAACGAGCAGTACTTC
D: NA; size: many; J: TRBJ1-2; V: TRBV6-1; CDR3: CASSDVDRNYGYTF; DNA: TGTGCCAGCAGTGATGTCGACAGGAACTATGGCTACACCTTC
D: TRBD2; size: NA; J: TRBJ2-3; V: TRBV29-1; CDR3: CSVDSLAGADTQYF; DNA: TGCAGCGTTGACAGCCTAGCGGGAGCAGATACGCAGTATTTT
D: TRBD2; size: NA; J: TRBJ2-1; V: TRBV20-1; CDR3: CSATSPTSGSDEQFF; DNA: TGCAGTGCTACTTCACCGACTAGCGGGAGCGACGAGCAGTTCTTC
D: TRBD1; size: NA; J: TRBJ1-1; V: TRBV29-1; CDR3: CSVFWAGGPEAFF; DNA: TGCAGCGTTTTTTGGGCAGGGGGGCCTGAAGCTTTCTTT
D: NA; size: many; J: TRBJ2-6; V: TRBV6-5; CDR3: CASSYAGSGANVLTF; DNA: TGTGCCAGCAGTTACGCGGGCTCTGGGGCCAACGTCCTGACTTTC
D: TRBD2; size: few; J: TRBJ2-3; V: TRBV12-3/TRBV12-4; CDR3: CASRLTSGRGTQYF; DNA: TGTGCCAGCAGGCTAACTAGCGGGAGGGGTACGCAGTATTTT
D: NA; size: NA; J: TRBJ2-3; V: TRBV6-1; CDR3: CASIGDAWEDTQYF; DNA: TGTGCAAGCATAGGGGACGCGTGGGAGGATACGCAGTATTTT
D: NA; size: many; J: TRBJ2-3; V: TRBV20-1; CDR3: CSARAGTDTQYF; DNA: TGCAGTGCTAGGGCGGGCACAGATACGCAGTATTTT
D: NA; size: NA; J: TRBJ2-7; V: TRBV12-3/TRBV12-4; CDR3: CASSFSRGNYEQYF; DNA: TGTGCCAGCAGTTTTTCCCGGGGAAACTACGAGCAGTACTTC
D: NA; size: few; J: TRBJ2-7; V: TRBV7-2; CDR3: CASSLAGKGYEQYF; DNA: TGTGCCAGCAGCTTAGCGGGTAAAGGCTACGAGCAGTACTTC
D: TRBD1; size: NA; J: TRBJ1-4; V: TRBV6-5; CDR3: CASSYGTALGEKLFF; DNA: TGTGCCAGCAGTTACGGGACAGCCCTTGGTGAAAAACTGTTTTTT
D: TRBD1; size: many; J: TRBJ1-4; V: TRBV4-2; CDR3: CASSQDGPTREQGGKLFF; DNA: TGTGCCAGCAGCCAAGATGGACCAACAAGGGAACAGGGGGGAAAACTGTTTTTT
D: TRBD2; size: many; J: TRBJ2-2; V: TRBV11-2; CDR3: CASSLGDPAGEGAGELFF; DNA: TGTGCCAGCAGCTTAGGGGATCCGGCGGGAGAGGGAGCCGGGGAGCTGTTTTTT
D: NA; size: NA; J: TRBJ2-1; V: TRBV20-1; CDR3: CSAGRGGDYNEQFF; DNA: TGCAGTGCTGGCCGAGGCGGGGACTACAATGAGCAGTTCTTC
D: TRBD1; size: few; J: TRBJ1-1; V: TRBV29-1; CDR3: CSVDQGGAGAFF; DNA: TGCAGCGTTGATCAGGGGGGCGCTGGGGCTTTCTTT
D: NA; size: few; J: TRBJ2-3; V: TRBV12-3/TRBV12-4; CDR3: CASSLTQTYTDTQYF; DNA: TGTGCCAGCAGTTTGACACAGACTTACACAGATACGCAGTATTTT
D: NA; size: NA; J: TRBJ2-7; V: TRBV7-9; CDR3: CASSRGFSYEQYF; DNA: TGTGCCAGCAGCCGGGGGTTCTCCTACGAGCAGTACTTC
D: NA; size: NA; J: TRBJ2-2; V: TRBV4-2; CDR3: CASSPLRTGELFF; DNA: TGTGCCAGCAGCCCCCTGAGGACCGGGGAGCTGTTTTTT
D: TRBD1; size: NA; J: TRBJ1-2; V: TRBV29-1; CDR3: CSVVVTGGFAYGYTF; DNA: TGCAGCGTTGTGGTGACAGGGGGCTTTGCTTATGGCTACACCTTC
D: NA; size: NA; J: TRBJ1-2; V: TRBV29-1; CDR3: CSATATGYGYTF; DNA: TGCAGCGCTACGGCGACGGGTTATGGCTACACCTTC
D: NA; size: many; J: TRBJ2-1; V: TRBV12-3/TRBV12-4; CDR3: CASSLTRDLWGKEQFF; DNA: TGTGCCAGCAGTCTTACAAGGGATCTATGGGGGAAGGAGCAGTTCTTC
D: TRBD2; size: few; J: TRBJ2-1; V: TRBV3-1; CDR3: CASSRQMTSGPYNEQFF; DNA: TGTGCCAGCAGCCGACAGATGACTAGCGGGCCCTACAATGAGCAGTTCTTC